The clone carrying this T cell receptor (beta chain) was observed at least ten times. TCRdb re-derived calls from the 5' RACE reads in MiXCR, one entry per CDR3 protein. The table records 250,000 or so distinct CDR3 sequences, around 8% of them present only once. This specimen belongs to a study of identical twins. Each donor (without exception) was a healthy Caucasian. The V gene's germline CDR1 is MNHEY and CDR2 SMNVEV (reference sequence). This CDR3 has 13 residues. Trimming took 3 bases from V and 0 from J, leaving 2 bases between them. This sample was also put to use in a study of yellow fever vaccine responses in identical twins.

The rearrangement joins TRBV27 to TRBJ2-2, with no clear D. This TCR was recovered from a woman in her late teens or twenties in good health. Input material: CD8+ T cells sorted from blood. This chain's CDR3 is CASSFTNTGELFF. In DNA form, the CDR3 reads TGTGCCAGCAGTTTCACGAACACCGGGGAGCTGTTTTTT.